A selection of T cell receptor beta chains follows, all from one sample in a study of blood T cell repertoires in COVID-19. The assay was immunoSEQ multiplex PCR, and TCRdb's table has in-frame clones only and misses some. The repertoire holds around 110,000 clones, with just over 90% as singletons. The sequenced material came from peripheral blood. Receptor source: a human donor with active COVID-19. The donor label of this sample is uncertain. CDR3s include the opening cysteine and the closing phenylalanine or tryptophan. Each record gives: J gene, V gene, clone size, D gene, CDR3 protein, CDR3 DNA. D genes are given only for firm matches. Some rows have no size entry. The others give once, few or many, or a class for an expanded clone.

j_gene: TRBJ2-3; v_gene: TRBV25-1; abundance: NA; d_gene: TRBD2; CDR3aa: CASSETSGGPADTQYF; CDR3nt: TGTGCCAGCAGTGAGACTAGCGGGGGCCCCGCGGATACGCAGTATTTT
j_gene: TRBJ2-3; v_gene: TRBV6-4; abundance: NA; d_gene: TRBD2; CDR3aa: CASNGSDLAGGLEDTQYF; CDR3nt: TGTGCCAGCAATGGGTCCGACCTTGCGGGGGGGCTCGAAGATACGCAGTATTTT
j_gene: TRBJ2-3; v_gene: TRBV5-4; abundance: NA; d_gene: TRBD2; CDR3aa: CASSLGAGGRTDTQYF; CDR3nt: TGTGCCAGCAGCTTGGGAGCGGGGGGTCGTACAGATACGCAGTATTTT
j_gene: TRBJ1-4; v_gene: TRBV10-3; abundance: NA; d_gene: NA; CDR3aa: CAIRAGVGEKLFF; CDR3nt: TGTGCCATCAGAGCAGGGGTTGGAGAAAAACTGTTTTTT
j_gene: TRBJ2-6; v_gene: TRBV7-8; abundance: NA; d_gene: NA; CDR3aa: CASSFRSGANVLTF; CDR3nt: TGTGCCAGCAGCTTCAGGTCTGGGGCCAACGTCCTGACTTTC
j_gene: TRBJ2-2; v_gene: TRBV29-1; abundance: NA; d_gene: TRBD1; CDR3aa: CSAQTGVGELFF; CDR3nt: TGCAGCGCGCAAACAGGGGTCGGGGAGCTGTTTTTT
j_gene: TRBJ1-5; v_gene: TRBV14; abundance: NA; d_gene: TRBD1; CDR3aa: CASSQHGQGMFSYSNQPQHF; CDR3nt: TGTGCCAGCAGCCAACACGGACAGGGAATGTTCTCTTATAGCAATCAGCCCCAGCATTTT
j_gene: TRBJ1-2; v_gene: TRBV7-2; abundance: NA; d_gene: NA; CDR3aa: CASSQVGHVYGYTF; CDR3nt: TGTGCCAGCAGCCAAGTGGGACACGTATATGGCTACACCTTC
j_gene: TRBJ1-3; v_gene: TRBV7-9; abundance: NA; d_gene: NA; CDR3aa: CASSTSTGPGNTIYF; CDR3nt: TGTGCCAGCAGCACGTCGACAGGACCGGGAAACACCATATATTTT
j_gene: TRBJ2-7; v_gene: TRBV21-1; abundance: NA; d_gene: NA; CDR3aa: CASTNGGSSSYEQYF; CDR3nt: TGTGCCAGCACCAATGGGGGCAGCAGCTCCTACGAGCAGTACTTC
j_gene: TRBJ2-4; v_gene: TRBV27; abundance: once; d_gene: TRBD1; CDR3aa: CASRVTGGANIQYF; CDR3nt: TGTGCCAGCAGGGTCACAGGGGGCGCAAACATTCAGTACTTC
j_gene: TRBJ1-1; v_gene: TRBV5-1; abundance: NA; d_gene: TRBD1; CDR3aa: CASSWGDRGLNTEAFF; CDR3nt: TGCGCCAGCAGCTGGGGGGACAGGGGGCTAAACACTGAAGCTTTCTTT
j_gene: TRBJ1-6; v_gene: TRBV3-1/TRBV3-2; abundance: NA; d_gene: TRBD1; CDR3aa: CASSQGQTNSPLHF; CDR3nt: TGTGCCAGCAGCCAGGGACAGACTAATTCACCCCTCCACTTT
j_gene: TRBJ2-7; v_gene: TRBV6-2/TRBV6-3; abundance: NA; d_gene: TRBD2; CDR3aa: CASSPGPSGAGVSYEQYF; CDR3nt: TGTGCCAGCAGCCCGGGCCCCTCTGGGGCGGGGGTCTCCTACGAGCAGTACTTC
j_gene: TRBJ2-2; v_gene: TRBV5-4; abundance: NA; d_gene: NA; CDR3aa: CASSLEQIATGELFF; CDR3nt: TGTGCCAGCAGCTTGGAACAGATTGCCACCGGGGAGCTGTTTTTT
j_gene: TRBJ2-2; v_gene: TRBV14; abundance: NA; d_gene: NA; CDR3aa: CASSQQGGTGELFF; CDR3nt: TGTGCCAGCAGCCAACAGGGTGGCACCGGGGAGCTGTTTTTT
j_gene: TRBJ2-7; v_gene: TRBV6-5; abundance: NA; d_gene: NA; CDR3aa: CASSYSGGSGYEQYF; CDR3nt: TGTGCCAGCAGTTACAGTGGCGGATCGGGCTACGAGCAGTACTTC
j_gene: TRBJ2-1; v_gene: TRBV6-4; abundance: NA; d_gene: NA; CDR3aa: CASSDGGADYNEQFF; CDR3nt: TGTGCCAGCAGTGATGGGGGGGCGGACTACAATGAGCAGTTCTTC